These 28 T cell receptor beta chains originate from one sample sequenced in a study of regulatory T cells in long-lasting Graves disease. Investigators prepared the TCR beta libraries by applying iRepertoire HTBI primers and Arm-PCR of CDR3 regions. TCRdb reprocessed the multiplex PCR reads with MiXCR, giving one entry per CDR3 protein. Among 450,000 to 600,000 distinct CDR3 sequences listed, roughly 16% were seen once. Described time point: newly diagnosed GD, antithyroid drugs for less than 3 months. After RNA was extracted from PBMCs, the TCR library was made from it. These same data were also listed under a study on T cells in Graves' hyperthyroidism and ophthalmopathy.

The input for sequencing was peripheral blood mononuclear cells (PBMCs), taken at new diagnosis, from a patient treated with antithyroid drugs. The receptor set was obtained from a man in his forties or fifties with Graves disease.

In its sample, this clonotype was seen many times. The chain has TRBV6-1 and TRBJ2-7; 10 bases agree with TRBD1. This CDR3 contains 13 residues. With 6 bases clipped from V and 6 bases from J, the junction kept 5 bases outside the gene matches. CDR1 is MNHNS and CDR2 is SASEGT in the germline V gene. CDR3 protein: CASRVGTGVEQYF. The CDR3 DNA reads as TGTGCCAGCAGGGTCGGGACAGGGGTCGAGCAGTACTTC.

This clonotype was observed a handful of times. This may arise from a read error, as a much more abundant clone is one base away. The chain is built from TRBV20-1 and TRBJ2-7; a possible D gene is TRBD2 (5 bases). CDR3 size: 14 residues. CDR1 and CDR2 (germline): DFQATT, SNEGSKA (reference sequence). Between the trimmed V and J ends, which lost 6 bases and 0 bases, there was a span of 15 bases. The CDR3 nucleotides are TGCAGTGCCCCCCTAGCTCACTCCTCCTACGAGCAGTACTTC. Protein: CSAPLAHSSYEQYF.

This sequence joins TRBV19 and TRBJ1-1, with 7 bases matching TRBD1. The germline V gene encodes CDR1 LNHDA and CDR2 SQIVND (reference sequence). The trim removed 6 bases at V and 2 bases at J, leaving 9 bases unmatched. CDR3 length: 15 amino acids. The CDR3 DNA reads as TGTGCCAGTAGGAGTCAGGGGGTCGGTAACACTGAAGCTTTCTTT. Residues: CASRSQGVGNTEAFF.

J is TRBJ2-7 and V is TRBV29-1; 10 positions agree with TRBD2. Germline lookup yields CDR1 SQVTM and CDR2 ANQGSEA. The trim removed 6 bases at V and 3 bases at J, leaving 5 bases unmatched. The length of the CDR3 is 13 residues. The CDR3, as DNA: TGCAGCGTGACCGGGACTAGCGACTACGAGCAGTACTTC. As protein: CSVTGTSDYEQYF.

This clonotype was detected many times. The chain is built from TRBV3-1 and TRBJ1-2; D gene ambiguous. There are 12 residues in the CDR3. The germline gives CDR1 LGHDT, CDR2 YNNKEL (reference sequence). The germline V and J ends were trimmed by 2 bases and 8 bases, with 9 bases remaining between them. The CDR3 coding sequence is TGTGCCAGCAGCCAAAGATTATCGGGCTACACCTTC. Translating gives CASSQRLSGYTF.

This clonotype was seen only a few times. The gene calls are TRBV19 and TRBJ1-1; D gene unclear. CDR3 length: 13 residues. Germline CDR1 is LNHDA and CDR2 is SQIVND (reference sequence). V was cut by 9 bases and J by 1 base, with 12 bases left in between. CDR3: CASISGRNTEAFF. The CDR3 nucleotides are TGTGCCAGCATCTCCGGCAGGAACACTGAAGCTTTCTTT. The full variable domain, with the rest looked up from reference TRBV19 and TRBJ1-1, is DGGITQSPKYLFRKEGQNVTLSCEQNLNHDAMYWYRQDPGQGLRLIYYSQIVNDFQKGDIAEGYSVSREKKESFPLTVTSAQKNPTAFYLCASISGRNTEAFFGQGTRLTVV.

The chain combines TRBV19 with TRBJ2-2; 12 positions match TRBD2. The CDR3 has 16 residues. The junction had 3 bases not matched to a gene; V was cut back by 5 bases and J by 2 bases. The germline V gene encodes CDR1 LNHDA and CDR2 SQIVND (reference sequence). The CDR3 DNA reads TGTGCCAGTAGTGTACTAGCGGGAGGTAACACCGGGGAGCTGTTTTTT. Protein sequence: CASSVLAGGNTGELFF.

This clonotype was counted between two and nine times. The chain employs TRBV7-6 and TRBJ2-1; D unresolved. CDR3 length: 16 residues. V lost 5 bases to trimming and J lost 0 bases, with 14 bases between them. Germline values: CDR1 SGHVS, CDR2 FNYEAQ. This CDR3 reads CASSHRRHTSYNEQFF. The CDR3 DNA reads TGTGCCAGCAGCCACCGCAGGCACACCTCCTACAATGAGCAGTTCTTC.

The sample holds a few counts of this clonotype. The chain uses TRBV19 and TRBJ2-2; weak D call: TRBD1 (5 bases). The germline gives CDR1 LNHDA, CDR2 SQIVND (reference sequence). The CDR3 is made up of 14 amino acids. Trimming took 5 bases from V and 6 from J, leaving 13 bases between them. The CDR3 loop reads CASSVTGGAGELFF. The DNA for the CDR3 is TGTGCCAGTAGTGTCACAGGTGGGGCCGGGGAGCTGTTTTTT.

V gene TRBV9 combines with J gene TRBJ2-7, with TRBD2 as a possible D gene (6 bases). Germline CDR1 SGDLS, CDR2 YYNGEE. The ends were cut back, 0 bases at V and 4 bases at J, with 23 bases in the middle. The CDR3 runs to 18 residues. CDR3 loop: CASSVGSGRDPHVYEQYF. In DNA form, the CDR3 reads TGTGCCAGCAGCGTAGGCTCGGGGCGGGATCCCCACGTGTACGAGCAGTACTTC.

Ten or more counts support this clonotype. This CDR3 is CASSLNGGNTEAFF. In nucleotides, the CDR3 is TGTGCCAGCAGTTTAAACGGGGGGAACACTGAAGCTTTCTTT. V gene TRBV28 combines with J gene TRBJ1-1, with D tentatively TRBD1 (5 bases). V was cut by 2 bases and J by 1 base, with 8 bases left in between. Germline V lookup: CDR1 MDHEN, CDR2 SYDVKM. The CDR3 sequence is 14 residues long. The whole variable domain, filled in from reference TRBV28 and TRBJ1-1, reads DVKVTQSSRYLVKRTGEKVFLECVQDMDHENMFWYRQDPGLGLRLIYFSYDVKMKEKGDIPEGYSVSREKKERFSLILESASTNQTSMYLCASSLNGGNTEAFFGQGTRLTVV.

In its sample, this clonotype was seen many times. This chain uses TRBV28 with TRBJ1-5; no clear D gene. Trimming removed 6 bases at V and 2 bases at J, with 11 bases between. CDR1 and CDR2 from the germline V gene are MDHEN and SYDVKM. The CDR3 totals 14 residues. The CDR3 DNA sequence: TGTGCCAGCAGCTCAGTGGACGGCAATCAGCCCCAGCATTTT. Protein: CASSSVDGNQPQHF.

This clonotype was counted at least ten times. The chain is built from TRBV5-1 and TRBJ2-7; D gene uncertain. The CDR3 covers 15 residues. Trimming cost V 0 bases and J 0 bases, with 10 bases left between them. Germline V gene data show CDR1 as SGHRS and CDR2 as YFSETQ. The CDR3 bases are TGCGCCAGCAGCTTGGGACCGAGAAGCTCCTACGAGCAGTACTTC. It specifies CASSLGPRSSYEQYF.

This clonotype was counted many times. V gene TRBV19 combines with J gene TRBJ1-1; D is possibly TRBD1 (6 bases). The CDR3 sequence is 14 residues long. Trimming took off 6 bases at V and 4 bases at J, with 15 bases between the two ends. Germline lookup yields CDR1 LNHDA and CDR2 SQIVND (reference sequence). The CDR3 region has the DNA TGTGCCAGTAGGGACAGCCGCCTTTCCACTGAAGCTTTCTTT. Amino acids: CASRDSRLSTEAFF.

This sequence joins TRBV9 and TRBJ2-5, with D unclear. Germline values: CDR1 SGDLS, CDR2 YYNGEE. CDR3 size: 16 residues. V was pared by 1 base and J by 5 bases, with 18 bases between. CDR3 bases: TGTGCCAGCAGCGTAACAACAGTGGGCGTGGGTGAGACCCAGTACTTC. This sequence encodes CASSVTTVGVGETQYF.

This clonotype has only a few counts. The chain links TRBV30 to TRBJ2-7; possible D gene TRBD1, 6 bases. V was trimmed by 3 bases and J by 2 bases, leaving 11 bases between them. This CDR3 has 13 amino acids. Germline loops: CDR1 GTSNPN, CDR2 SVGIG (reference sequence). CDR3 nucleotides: TGTGCCTGGAGCCGGGACACTCCCTACGAGCAGTACTTC. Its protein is CAWSRDTPYEQYF.

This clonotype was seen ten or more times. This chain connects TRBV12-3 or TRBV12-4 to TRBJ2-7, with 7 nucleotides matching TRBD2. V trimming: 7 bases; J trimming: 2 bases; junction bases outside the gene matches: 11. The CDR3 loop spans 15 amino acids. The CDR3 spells CASMIFGREPYEQYF. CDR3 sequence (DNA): TGTGCCAGCATGATATTTGGGAGGGAACCCTACGAGCAGTACTTC.

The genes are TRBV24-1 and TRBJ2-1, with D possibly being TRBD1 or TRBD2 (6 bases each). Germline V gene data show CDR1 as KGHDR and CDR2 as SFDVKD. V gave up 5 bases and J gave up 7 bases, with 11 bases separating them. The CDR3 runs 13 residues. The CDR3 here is CATSALGGNEQFF. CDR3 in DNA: TGTGCCACCAGTGCCCTAGGGGGGAATGAGCAGTTCTTC.

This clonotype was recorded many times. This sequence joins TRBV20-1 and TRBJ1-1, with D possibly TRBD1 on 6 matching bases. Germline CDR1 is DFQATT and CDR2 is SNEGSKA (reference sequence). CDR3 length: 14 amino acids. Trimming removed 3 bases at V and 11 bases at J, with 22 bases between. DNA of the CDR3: TGCAGTGCTAGTCCCCCAGGGGCCGTGGAGTGGGCTTTCTTT. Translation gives CSASPPGAVEWAFF.

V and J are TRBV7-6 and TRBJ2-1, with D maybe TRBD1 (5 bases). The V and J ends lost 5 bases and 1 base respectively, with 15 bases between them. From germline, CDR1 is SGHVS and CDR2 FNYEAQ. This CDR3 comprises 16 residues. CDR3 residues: CASSPRGSFSYNEQFF. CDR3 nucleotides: TGTGCCAGCAGCCCTAGGGGCAGTTTTTCCTACAATGAGCAGTTCTTC.

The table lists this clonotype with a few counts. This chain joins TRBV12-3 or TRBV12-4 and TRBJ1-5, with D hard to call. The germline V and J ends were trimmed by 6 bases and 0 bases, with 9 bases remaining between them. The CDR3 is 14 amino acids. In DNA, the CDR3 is TGTGCCAGCAGAAACCGTGATAGCAATCAGCCCCAGCATTTT. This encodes CASRNRDSNQPQHF.

CDR3 residues: CASSGNSGGGTEAFF. In DNA, the CDR3 is TGCGCCAGCAGCGGAAATTCAGGGGGCGGCACTGAAGCTTTCTTT. The chain uses TRBV5-1 and TRBJ1-1, with 8 bases that match TRBD1. The ends lost 4 bases at V and 4 bases at J; junction bases unmatched: 9. In germline, CDR1 is SGHRS, CDR2 YFSETQ. The CDR3 extends over 15 amino acids.

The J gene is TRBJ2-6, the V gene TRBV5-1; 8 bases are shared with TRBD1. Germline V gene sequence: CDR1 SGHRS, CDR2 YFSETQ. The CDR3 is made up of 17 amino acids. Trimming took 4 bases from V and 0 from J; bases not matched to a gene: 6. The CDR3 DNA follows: TGCGCCAGCAGCATATCCGGGACAGGCTCTGGGGCCAACGTCCTGACTTTC. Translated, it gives CASSISGTGSGANVLTF. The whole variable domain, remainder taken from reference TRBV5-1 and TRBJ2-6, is KAGVTQTPRYLIKTRGQQVTLSCSPISGHRSVSWYQQTPGQGLQFLFEYFSETQRNKGNFPGRFSGRQFSNSRSEMNVSTLELGDSALYLCASSISGTGSGANVLTFGAGSRLTVL.

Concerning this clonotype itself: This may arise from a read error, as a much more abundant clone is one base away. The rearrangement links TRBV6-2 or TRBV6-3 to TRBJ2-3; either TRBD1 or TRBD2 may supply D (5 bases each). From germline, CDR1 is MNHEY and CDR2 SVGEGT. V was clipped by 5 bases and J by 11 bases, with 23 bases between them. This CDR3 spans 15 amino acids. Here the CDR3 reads CASSAQGPNKAKQYF. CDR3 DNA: TGTGCCAGCAGTGCCCAGGGACCGAACAAGGCCAAGCAGTATTTT.

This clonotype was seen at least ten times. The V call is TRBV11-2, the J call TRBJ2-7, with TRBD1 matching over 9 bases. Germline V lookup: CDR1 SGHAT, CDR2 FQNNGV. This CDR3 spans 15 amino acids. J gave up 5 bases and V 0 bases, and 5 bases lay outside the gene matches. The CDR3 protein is CASSLEGTGNHEQYF. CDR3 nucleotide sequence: TGTGCCAGCAGCTTAGAGGGGACAGGGAACCACGAGCAGTACTTC.

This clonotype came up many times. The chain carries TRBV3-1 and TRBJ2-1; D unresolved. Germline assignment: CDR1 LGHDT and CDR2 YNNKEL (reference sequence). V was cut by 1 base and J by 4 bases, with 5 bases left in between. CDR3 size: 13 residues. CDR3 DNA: TGTGCCAGCAGCCAAGCAACATACAATGAGCAGTTCTTC. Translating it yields CASSQATYNEQFF.

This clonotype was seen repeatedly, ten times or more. As DNA, the CDR3 is TGTGCCAGCAGTTTCTCCGGGACTAGCACAGATACGCAGTATTTT. Translated: CASSFSGTSTDTQYF. This chain joins TRBV28 and TRBJ2-3, with a weak D call TRBD2 (6 bases). The CDR3 length is 15 residues. The germline gives CDR1 MDHEN, CDR2 SYDVKM. V was trimmed by 3 bases and J by 0 bases, leaving 10 bases between them. Full variable domain (missing parts from reference TRBV28 and TRBJ2-3): DVKVTQSSRYLVKRTGEKVFLECVQDMDHENMFWYRQDPGLGLRLIYFSYDVKMKEKGDIPEGYSVSREKKERFSLILESASTNQTSMYLCASSFSGTSTDTQYFGPGTRLTVL.

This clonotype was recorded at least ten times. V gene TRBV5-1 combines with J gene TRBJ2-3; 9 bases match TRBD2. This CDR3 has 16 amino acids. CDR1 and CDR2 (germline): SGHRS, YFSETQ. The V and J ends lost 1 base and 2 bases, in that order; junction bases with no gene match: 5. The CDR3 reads CASSLSAGGPTDTQYF. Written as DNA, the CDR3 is TGCGCCAGCAGCTTGAGTGCGGGAGGGCCCACAGATACGCAGTATTTT.